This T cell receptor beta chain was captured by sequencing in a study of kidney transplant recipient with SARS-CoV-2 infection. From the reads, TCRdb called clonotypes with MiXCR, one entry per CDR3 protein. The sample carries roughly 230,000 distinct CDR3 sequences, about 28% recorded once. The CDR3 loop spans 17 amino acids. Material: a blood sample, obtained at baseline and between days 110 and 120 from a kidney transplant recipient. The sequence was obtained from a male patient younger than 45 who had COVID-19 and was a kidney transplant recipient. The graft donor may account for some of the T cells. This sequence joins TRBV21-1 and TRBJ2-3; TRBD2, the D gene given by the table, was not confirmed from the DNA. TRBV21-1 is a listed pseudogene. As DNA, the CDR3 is TGTGCCAACAGAGGGCCAGTAGCTACAGTCATGCAAGATACGCAGTATTTT. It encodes CANRGPVATVMQDTQYF.